This T cell receptor (beta chain) was retrieved from a study of neoadjuvant nivolumab and ipilimumab in lung cancer. General observations from the study: Higher pretherapy blood TCR richness went with higher resected-tumor richness. TCR sequencing covered a small number of samples.

The germline gives CDR1 SGDLS, CDR2 YYNGEE. The CDR3 has 13 amino acids. Between the trimmed V and J ends, which lost 6 bases and 0 bases, there was a span of 10 bases. Details on this clone: Its antigen remains unknown.

This table comes from immunoSEQ multiplex PCR, and its TCRdb copy is limited to in-frame clones, with some not included. The data hold 15,000 to 20,000 clones, with around three quarters observed a single time. The receptor was isolated from an adult with non-small cell lung cancer. This rearrangement joins TRBV9 to TRBJ2-7; D unresolved. Material: tumor tissue, obtained after neoadjuvant nivolumab, alone or with ipilimumab, at or shortly before surgery. In DNA, the CDR3 is TGTGCCAGCACCCAAGCCACCTCCTACGAGCAGTACTTC. Translation gives CASTQATSYEQYF.